This is a list of T cell receptor beta chains from one sample in a study of shared clonotypes between healthy human individuals. Libraries were prepared by immunoSEQ multiplex PCR; TCRdb keeps only in-frame clonotypes and omits some of them. This sample carries about 680,000 clones, 92% of them seen once, and the ten largest clones take approximately 22%. Sequenced material: naive CD8+ T cells sorted from blood. The receptors shown here come from a young man in good health. Both conserved end residues are part of each CDR3. D genes are given only for firm matches. Clone sizes are given selectively: once, few, many, or a class where the clone is expanded.

NA TRBJ1-2 TRBV14 NA TGTGCCAGCAGCCAAGATAGGGGCCTAGCTAACTATGGCTACACCTTC CASSQDRGLANYGYTF
NA TRBJ2-1 TRBV7-3 NA TGTGCCAGCAGCTCAGGGTGGGGCTACAATGAGCAGTTCTTC CASSSGWGYNEQFF
NA TRBJ2-4 TRBV5-1 NA TGCGCCAGCAGCTTGGGGACCCAAAACATTCAGTACTTC CASSLGTQNIQYF
NA TRBJ2-7 TRBV29-1 TRBD1 TGCAGCGCTGAACTAGGGGGCACGAAATCCTACGAGCAGTACTTC CSAELGGTKSYEQYF
NA TRBJ2-2 TRBV29-1 NA TGCAGCGCAGGATACAGCATCCAAACCGGGGAGCTGTTTTTT CSAGYSIQTGELFF
once TRBJ2-1 TRBV7-9 NA TGTGCCAGCAGCTTATCTAAAACGCCCAATGAGCAGTTCTTC CASSLSKTPNEQFF
NA TRBJ2-3 TRBV9 TRBD1 TGTGCCAGCAGCGTCGGGACAGGATCAGATACGCAGTATTTT CASSVGTGSDTQYF
NA TRBJ2-7 TRBV5-1 NA TGCGCCAGCAGCTTGGCCGGTAGGTACGAGCAGTACTTC CASSLAGRYEQYF
NA TRBJ2-7 TRBV28 NA TGTGCCAGCAATCACCTAGGCCCGTACGAGCAGTACTTC CASNHLGPYEQYF
few TRBJ2-2 TRBV11-2 NA TGTGCCAGCAGCCCAAGCACGGGGCTGTTTTTT CASSPSTGLFF
NA TRBJ2-1 TRBV9 TRBD2 TGTGCCAGCAGCCTCAGGGGGGGACAGGTGGCTAGCGGGAGTATAGACAATGAGCAGTTCTTC CASSLRGGQVASGSIDNEQFF
NA TRBJ2-2 TRBV6-1 NA TGTGCCAGCAGTGAATTGGGGGGGCGGTCCGGGGAGCTGTTTTTT CASSELGGRSGELFF
NA TRBJ2-7 TRBV11-2 NA TGTGCCAGCAGCTTTTACAGAATCTACGAGCAGTACTTC CASSFYRIYEQYF
NA TRBJ1-4 TRBV19 NA TGTGCCAGTAGCCGGATGTGGGGTGGGGATCTACTGTTTTTT CASSRMWGGDLLFF
NA TRBJ2-7 TRBV5-8 NA TGTGCCAGCTCCCGGGCGGGAACCTCCTACGAGCAGTACTTC CASSRAGTSYEQYF
NA TRBJ2-5 TRBV2 NA TGTGCCACCCGAGGGAGAAGAGAGACCCAGTACTTC CATRGRRETQYF
NA TRBJ2-1 TRBV7-8 TRBD2 TGTGCCAGCAGCTTAGGGCTAGCGGGAGGGCAAATCCTCAATGAGCAGTTCTTC CASSLGLAGGQILNEQFF
NA TRBJ2-4 TRBV7-9 TRBD1 TGTGCCAGCAGCTTAGTGACAGGGGACGGCTTAGCCAAAAACATTCAGTACTTC CASSLVTGDGLAKNIQYF
once TRBJ2-7 TRBV25-1 TRBD2 TGTGCCAGCAGTGAAGGTAGCGGGTCTTCCTACGAGCAGTACTTC CASSEGSGSSYEQYF
NA TRBJ2-7 TRBV7-9 TRBD2 TGTGCCAGCACCGATTCGGGGGGTAGTTGGTACGAGCAGTACTTC CASTDSGGSWYEQYF
NA TRBJ2-1 TRBV7-8 TRBD2 TGTGCCAGCAGACATAGCGGGATTAGGGTGAATGAGCAGTTCTTC CASRHSGIRVNEQFF
NA TRBJ2-2 TRBV30 NA TGTGCCTGGAGCCGCCCGCGTCCTAGCCCAACCGGGGAGCTGTTTTTT CAWSRPRPSPTGELFF
NA TRBJ2-7 TRBV28 TRBD1 TGTGCCAGCAGTTTATTATCCACAGGGGGACGGTACGAGCAGTACTTC CASSLLSTGGRYEQYF
NA TRBJ2-1 TRBV7-6 NA TGTGCCAGCGGCGACGGCCCGATTGAGCAGTTCTTC CASGDGPIEQFF
NA TRBJ2-5 TRBV11-2 NA TGTGCCAGCAGCCCCCAGCAGGGGTCCCCCAGGGAGACCCAGTACTTC CASSPQQGSPRETQYF
NA TRBJ2-1 TRBV27 NA TGTGCCAGCAGTTTTTCAATGGGGAGGGAGCAGTTCTTC CASSFSMGREQFF
NA TRBJ2-3 TRBV30 NA TGTGCCTGGAGCGTCGGTTCAGATACGCAGTATTTT CAWSVGSDTQYF
NA TRBJ1-5 TRBV13 NA TGTGCCAGCAGCTTAGGGGCCGATCAGCCCCAGCATTTT CASSLGADQPQHF
NA TRBJ2-7 TRBV28 NA TGTGCCAGCAGCAGAAGACTAGTGCGCTACGAGCAGTACTTC CASSRRLVRYEQYF